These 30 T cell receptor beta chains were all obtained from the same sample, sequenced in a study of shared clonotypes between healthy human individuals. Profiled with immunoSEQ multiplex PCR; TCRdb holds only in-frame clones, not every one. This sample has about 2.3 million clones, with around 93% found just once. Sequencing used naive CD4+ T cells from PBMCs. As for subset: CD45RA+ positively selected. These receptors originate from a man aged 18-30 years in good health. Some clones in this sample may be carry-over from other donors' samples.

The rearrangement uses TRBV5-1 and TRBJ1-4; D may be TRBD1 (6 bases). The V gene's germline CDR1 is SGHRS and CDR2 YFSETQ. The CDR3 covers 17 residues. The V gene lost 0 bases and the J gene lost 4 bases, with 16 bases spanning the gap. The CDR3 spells CASSLGPQQGYNEKLFF. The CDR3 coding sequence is TGCGCCAGCAGCTTGGGCCCACAACAGGGATATAATGAAAAACTGTTTTTT.

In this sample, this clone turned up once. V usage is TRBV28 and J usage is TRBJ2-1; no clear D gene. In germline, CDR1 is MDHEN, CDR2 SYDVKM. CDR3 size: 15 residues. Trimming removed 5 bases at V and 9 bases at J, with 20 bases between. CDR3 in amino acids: CASSPSTHLWFEQFF. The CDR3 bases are TGTGCCAGCAGTCCGTCGACCCACCTCTGGTTTGAGCAGTTCTTC.

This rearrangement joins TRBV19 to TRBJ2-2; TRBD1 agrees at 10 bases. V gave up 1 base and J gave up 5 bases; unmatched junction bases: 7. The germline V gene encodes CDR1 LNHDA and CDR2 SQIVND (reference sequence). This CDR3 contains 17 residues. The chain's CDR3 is CASSIVTGQGKTGELFF. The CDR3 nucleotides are TGTGCCAGTAGTATAGTAACGGGACAGGGGAAAACCGGGGAGCTGTTTTTT. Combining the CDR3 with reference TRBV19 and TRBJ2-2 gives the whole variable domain DGGITQSPKYLFRKEGQNVTLSCEQNLNHDAMYWYRQDPGQGLRLIYYSQIVNDFQKGDIAEGYSVSREKKESFPLTVTSAQKNPTAFYLCASSIVTGQGKTGELFFGEGSRLTVL.

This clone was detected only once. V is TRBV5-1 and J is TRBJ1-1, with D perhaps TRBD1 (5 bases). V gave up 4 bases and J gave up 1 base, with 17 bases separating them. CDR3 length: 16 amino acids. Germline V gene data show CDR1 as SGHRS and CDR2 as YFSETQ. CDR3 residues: CASSLTPGRGNTEAFF. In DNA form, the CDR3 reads TGCGCCAGCAGCCTTACTCCGGGACGGGGGAACACTGAAGCTTTCTTT.

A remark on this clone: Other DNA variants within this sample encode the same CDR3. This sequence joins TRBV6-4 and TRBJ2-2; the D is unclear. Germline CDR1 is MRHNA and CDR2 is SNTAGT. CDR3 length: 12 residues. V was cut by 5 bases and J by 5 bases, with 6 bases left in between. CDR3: CASSPRTGELFF. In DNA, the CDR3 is TGTGCCAGCAGTCCTAGAACCGGGGAGCTGTTTTTT.

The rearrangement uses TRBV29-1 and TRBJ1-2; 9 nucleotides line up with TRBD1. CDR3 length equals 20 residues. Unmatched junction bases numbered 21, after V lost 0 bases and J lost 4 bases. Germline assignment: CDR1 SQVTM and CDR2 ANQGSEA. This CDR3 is CSVEDRWFGDRAYLSYGYTF. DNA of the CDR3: TGCAGCGTTGAAGACAGATGGTTTGGGGACAGGGCGTACCTTAGCTATGGCTACACCTTC.

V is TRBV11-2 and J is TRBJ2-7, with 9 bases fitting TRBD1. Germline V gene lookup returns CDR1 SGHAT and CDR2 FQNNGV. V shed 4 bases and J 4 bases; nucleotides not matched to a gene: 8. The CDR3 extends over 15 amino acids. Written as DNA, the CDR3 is TGTGCCAGCAGCTCTTTCCGGGACAGGGCTTACGAGCAGTACTTC. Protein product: CASSSFRDRAYEQYF.

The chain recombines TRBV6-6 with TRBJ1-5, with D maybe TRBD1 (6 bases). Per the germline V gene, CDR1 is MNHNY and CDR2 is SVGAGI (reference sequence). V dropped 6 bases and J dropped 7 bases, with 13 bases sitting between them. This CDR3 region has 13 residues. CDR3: CASSKQGNQPQHF. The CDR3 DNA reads TGTGCCAGCAGCAAGCAGGGGAACCAGCCCCAGCATTTT.

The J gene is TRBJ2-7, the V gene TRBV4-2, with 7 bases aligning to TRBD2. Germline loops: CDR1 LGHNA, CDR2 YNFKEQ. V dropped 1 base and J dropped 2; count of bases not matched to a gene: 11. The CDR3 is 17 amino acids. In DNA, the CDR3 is TGTGCCAGCAGCCAAGGACTTCTGGGGGGGACTACCTACGAGCAGTACTTC. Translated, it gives CASSQGLLGGTTYEQYF.

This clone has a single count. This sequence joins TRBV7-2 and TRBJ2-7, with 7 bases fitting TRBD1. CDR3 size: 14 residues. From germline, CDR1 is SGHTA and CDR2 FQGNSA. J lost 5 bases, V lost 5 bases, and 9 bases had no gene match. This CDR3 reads CASSQSGTDDEQYF. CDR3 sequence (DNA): TGTGCCAGCAGCCAATCAGGGACAGATGACGAGCAGTACTTC.

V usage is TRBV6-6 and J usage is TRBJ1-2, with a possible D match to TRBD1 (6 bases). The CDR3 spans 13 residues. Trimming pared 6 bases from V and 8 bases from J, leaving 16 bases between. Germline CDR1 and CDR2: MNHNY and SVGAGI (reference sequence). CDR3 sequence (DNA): TGTGCCAGCAGCAACGGGGGGCGGTGGGGCTACACCTTC. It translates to CASSNGGRWGYTF.

CDR3 in amino acids: CASSEGLAVRADTQYF. The CDR3 bases are TGTGCCAGCAGTGAGGGACTAGCGGTGCGAGCCGATACGCAGTATTTT. The chain recombines TRBV6-4 with TRBJ2-3, with TRBD2 matching 11 bases. Germline CDR1 and CDR2: MRHNA and SNTAGT. The V gene end was trimmed by 3 bases and the J gene end by 6 bases; junction bases not matched to a gene: 8. The CDR3 totals 16 residues.

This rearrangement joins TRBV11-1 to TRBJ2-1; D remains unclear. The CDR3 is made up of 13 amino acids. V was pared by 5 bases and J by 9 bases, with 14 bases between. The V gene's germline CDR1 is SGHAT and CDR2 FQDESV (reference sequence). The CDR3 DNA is TGTGCCAGCAGCCCCAGGAAAGCCTTTGAGCAGTTCTTC. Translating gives CASSPRKAFEQFF.

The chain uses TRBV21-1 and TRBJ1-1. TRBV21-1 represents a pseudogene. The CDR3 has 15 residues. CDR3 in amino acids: CASSKEEGRHTEAFF. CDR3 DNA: TGTGCCAGCAGCAAAGAGGAGGGCAGGCACACTGAAGCTTTCTTT.

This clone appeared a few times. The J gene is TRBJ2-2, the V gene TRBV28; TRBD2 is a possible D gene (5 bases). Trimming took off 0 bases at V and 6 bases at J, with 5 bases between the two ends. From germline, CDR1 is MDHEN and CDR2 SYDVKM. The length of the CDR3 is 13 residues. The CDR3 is CASSLWRAGELFF. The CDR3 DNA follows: TGTGCCAGCAGTTTATGGCGGGCCGGGGAGCTGTTTTTT.

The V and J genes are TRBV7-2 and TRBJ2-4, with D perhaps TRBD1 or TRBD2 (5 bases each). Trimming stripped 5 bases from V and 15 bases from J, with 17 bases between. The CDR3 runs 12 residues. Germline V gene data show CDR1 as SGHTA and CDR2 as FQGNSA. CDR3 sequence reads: CASSVLRDRMYF. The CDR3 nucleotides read TGTGCCAGCAGCGTTCTCCGGGACCGGATGTACTTC.

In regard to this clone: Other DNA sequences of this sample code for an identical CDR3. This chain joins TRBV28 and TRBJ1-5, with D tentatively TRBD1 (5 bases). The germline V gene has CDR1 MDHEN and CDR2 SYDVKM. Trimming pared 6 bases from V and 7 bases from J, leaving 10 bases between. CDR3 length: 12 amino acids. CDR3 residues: CASSPGGQPQHF. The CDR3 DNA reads TGTGCCAGCAGCCCCGGGGGGCAGCCCCAGCATTTT.

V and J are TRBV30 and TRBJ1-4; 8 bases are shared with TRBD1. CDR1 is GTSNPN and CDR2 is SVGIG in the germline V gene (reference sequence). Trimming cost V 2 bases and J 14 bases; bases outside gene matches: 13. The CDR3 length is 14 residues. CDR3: CAWSNTGGPLDLFF. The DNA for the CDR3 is TGTGCCTGGAGTAATACAGGGGGACCATTGGACCTGTTTTTT. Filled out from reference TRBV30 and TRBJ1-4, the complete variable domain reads SQTIHQWPATLVQPVGSPLSLECTVEGTSNPNLYWYRQAAGRGLQLLFYSVGIGQISSEVPQNLSASRPQDRQFILSSKKLLLSDSGFYLCAWSNTGGPLDLFFGSGTQLSVL.

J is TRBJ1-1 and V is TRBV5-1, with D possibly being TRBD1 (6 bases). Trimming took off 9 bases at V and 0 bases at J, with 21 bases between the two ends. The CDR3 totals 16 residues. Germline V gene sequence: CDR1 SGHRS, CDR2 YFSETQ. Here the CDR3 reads CATKPATGSMNTEAFF. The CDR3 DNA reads TGCGCCACCAAGCCAGCTACAGGGAGCATGAACACTGAAGCTTTCTTT.

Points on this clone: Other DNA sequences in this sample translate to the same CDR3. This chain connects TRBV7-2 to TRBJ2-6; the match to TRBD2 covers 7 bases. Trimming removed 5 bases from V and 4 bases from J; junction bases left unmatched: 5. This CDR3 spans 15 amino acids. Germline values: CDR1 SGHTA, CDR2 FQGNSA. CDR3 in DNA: TGTGCCAGCAGCCCCGGGGGGTCCGGGGCCAACGTCCTGACTTTC. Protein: CASSPGGSGANVLTF.

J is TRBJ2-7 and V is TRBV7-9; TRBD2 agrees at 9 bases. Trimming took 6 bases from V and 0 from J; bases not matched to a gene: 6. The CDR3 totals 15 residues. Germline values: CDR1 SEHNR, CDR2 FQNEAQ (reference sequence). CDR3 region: CASRPAGGPSYEQYF. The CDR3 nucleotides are TGTGCCAGCAGGCCCGCGGGAGGGCCCTCCTACGAGCAGTACTTC.

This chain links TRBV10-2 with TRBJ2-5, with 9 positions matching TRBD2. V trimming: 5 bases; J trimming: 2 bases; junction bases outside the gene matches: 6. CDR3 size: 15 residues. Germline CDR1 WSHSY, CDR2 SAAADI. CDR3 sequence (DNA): TGCGCCAGCAGTCGACGTCTAGCGGGGCAAGAGACCCAGTACTTC. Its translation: CASSRRLAGQETQYF.

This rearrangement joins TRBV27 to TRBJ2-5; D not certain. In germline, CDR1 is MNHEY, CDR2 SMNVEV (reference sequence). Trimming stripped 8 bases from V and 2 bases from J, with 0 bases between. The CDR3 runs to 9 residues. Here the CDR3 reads CASQETQYF. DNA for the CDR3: TGTGCCAGCCAAGAGACCCAGTACTTC.

The CDR3 DNA reads as TGCGCCAGCAGCGCAGGTGAGGTGCTTAACTATGGCTACACCTTC. Translating it yields CASSAGEVLNYGYTF. The V and J genes are TRBV5-1 and TRBJ1-2; D ambiguous. Germline-derived CDR1 and CDR2 are SGHRS and YFSETQ. This CDR3 contains 15 residues. Trimming cost V 4 bases and J 1 base, with 14 bases left between them.

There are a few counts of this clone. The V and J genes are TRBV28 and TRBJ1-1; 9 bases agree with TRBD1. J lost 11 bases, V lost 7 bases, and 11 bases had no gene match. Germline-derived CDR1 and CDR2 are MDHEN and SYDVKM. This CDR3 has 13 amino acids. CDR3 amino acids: CASNGGIGTGAFF. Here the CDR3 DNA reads TGTGCCAGCAACGGTGGAATCGGGACAGGGGCTTTCTTT.

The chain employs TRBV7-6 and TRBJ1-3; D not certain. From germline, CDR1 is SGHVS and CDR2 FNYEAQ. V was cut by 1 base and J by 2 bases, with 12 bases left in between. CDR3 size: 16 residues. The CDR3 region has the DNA TGTGCCAGCAGCTTAGGTGGCCCCGGGGCTGGAAACACCATATATTTT. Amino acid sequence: CASSLGGPGAGNTIYF.

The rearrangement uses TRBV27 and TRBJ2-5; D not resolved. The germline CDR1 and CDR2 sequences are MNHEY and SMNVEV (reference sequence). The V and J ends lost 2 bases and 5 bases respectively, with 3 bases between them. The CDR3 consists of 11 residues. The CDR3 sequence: CASSLIETQYF. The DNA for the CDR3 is TGTGCCAGCAGTTTAATCGAGACCCAGTACTTC.

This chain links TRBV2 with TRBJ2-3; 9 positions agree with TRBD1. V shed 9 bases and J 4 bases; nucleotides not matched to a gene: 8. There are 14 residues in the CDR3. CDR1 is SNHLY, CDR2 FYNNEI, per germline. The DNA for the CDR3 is TGTGCCAGTGACCGGGACAGGGCTCCAGATACGCAGTATTTT. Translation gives CASDRDRAPDTQYF.

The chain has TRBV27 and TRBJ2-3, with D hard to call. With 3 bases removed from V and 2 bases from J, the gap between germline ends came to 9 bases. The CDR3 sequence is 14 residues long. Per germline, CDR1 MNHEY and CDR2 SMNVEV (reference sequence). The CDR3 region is CASSFAANTDTQYF. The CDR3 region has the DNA TGTGCCAGCAGTTTCGCGGCCAACACAGATACGCAGTATTTT.

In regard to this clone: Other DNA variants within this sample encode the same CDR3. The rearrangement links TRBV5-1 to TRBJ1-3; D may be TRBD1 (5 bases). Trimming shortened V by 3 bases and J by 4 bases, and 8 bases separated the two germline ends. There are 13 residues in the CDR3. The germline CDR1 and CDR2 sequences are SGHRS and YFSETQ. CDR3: CASSSEGGNTIYF. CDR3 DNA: TGCGCCAGCAGCTCGGAGGGGGGAAACACCATATATTTT.